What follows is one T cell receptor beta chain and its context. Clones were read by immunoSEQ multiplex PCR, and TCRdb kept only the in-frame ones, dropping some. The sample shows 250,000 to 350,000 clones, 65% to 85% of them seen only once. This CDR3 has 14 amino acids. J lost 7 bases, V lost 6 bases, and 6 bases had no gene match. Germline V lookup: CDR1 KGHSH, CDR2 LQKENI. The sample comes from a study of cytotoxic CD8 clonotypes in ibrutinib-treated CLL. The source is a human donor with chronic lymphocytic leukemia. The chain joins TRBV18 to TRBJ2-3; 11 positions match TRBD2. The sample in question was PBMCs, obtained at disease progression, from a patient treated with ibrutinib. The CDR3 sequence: CASSPRLAGNTQYF. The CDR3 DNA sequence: TGTGCCAGCTCGCCCCGACTAGCGGGAAATACGCAGTATTTT.